This T cell receptor (beta chain) appears in the sequencing data of a study of T cell responses to AZD1222 COVID-19 vaccine. The protocol was immunoSEQ multiplex PCR, while the TCRdb copy is restricted to in-frame clones and leaves out a portion. The profile covers around 110,000 clones, with 85% to 95% appearing a single time and 5% to 7.5% taken by the ten largest. The germline V gene has CDR1 MDHEN and CDR2 SYDVKM. The V gene lost 3 bases and the J gene lost 3 bases, with 17 bases spanning the gap. The CDR3 is 16 amino acids. This clone was seen more than once but under ten times. V and J are TRBV28 and TRBJ2-5; D may be TRBD1 or TRBD2 (6 bases each). The sequence came from an adult who received the AZD1222 COVID-19 vaccine. The sample in question was peripheral blood, obtained 28 days after the second AZD1222 dose. The CDR3 DNA sequence: TGTGCCAGCAGTTTTGGATCGGAGGGGGGAAAAGAGACCCAGTACTTC. Translated: CASSFGSEGGKETQYF.